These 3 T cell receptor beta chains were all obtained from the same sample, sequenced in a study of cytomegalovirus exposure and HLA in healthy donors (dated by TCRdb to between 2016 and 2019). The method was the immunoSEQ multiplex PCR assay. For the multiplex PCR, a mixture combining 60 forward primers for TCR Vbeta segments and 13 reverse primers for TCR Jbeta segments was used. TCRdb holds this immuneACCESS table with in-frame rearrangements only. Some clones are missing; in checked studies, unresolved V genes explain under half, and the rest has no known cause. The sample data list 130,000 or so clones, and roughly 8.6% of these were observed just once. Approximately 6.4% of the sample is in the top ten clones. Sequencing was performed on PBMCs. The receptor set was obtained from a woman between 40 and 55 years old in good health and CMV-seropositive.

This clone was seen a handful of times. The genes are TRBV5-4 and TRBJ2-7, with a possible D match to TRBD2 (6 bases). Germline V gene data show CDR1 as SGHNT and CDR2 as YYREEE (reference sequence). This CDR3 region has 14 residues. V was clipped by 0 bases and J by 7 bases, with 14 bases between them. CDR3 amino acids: CASSLVGRAGEQYF. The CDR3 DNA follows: TGTGCCAGCAGCTTGGTAGGGCGGGCGGGGGAGCAGTACTTC.

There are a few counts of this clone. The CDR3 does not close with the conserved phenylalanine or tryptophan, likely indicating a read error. The DNA of the CDR3 is TGTGCCAGCATCAGGGGGTCGCACCTTTCACCCCTCCACGTT. As protein: CASIRGSHLSPLHV. V is TRBV2 and J is TRBJ1-6; 7 nucleotides align to TRBD1. This CDR3 has 14 amino acids. The germline CDR1 and CDR2 sequences are SNHLY and FYNNEI. With 7 bases clipped from V and 9 bases from J, the junction kept 9 bases outside the gene matches.

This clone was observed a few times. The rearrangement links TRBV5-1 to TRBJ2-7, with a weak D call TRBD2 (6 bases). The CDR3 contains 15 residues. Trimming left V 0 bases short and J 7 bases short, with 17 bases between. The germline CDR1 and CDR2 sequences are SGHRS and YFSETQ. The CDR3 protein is CASSLEGPPAGEQYF. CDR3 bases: TGCGCCAGCAGCTTGGAGGGACCCCCGGCGGGGGAGCAGTACTTC.